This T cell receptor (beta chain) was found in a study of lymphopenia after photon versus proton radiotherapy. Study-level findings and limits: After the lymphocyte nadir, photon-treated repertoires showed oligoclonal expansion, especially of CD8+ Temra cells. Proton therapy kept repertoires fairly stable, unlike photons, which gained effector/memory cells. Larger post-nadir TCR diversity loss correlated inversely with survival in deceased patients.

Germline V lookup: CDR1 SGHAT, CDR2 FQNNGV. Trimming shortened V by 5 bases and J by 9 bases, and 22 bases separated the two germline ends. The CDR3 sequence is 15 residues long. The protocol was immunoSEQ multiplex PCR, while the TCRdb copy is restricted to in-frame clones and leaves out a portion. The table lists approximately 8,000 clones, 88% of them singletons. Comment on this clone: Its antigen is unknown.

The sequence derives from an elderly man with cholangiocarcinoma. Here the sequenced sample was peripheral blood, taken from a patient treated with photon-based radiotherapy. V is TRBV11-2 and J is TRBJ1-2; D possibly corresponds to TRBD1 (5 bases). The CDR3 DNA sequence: TGTGCCAGCAGCCCGATCTTCGGGACCGGGGAGAGCTACACCTTC. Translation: CASSPIFGTGESYTF.